A selection of T cell receptor beta chains follows, all from one sample in a study of ipilimumab plus nivolumab after autologous stem cell transplantation. Clones were sequenced by immunoSEQ multiplex PCR, and TCRdb holds only the in-frame ones, with some missing. In the table there are some 87,000 clones, 83% of which are singletons. Sequences were derived from PBMCs, sampled in a trial of ipilimumab plus nivolumab as post-transplant consolidation. The receptors shown here come from a male donor with diffuse large B-cell lymphoma. Each CDR3 is given with its conserved first and last residue. The D gene is left open where the match is weak. Size is omitted from some rows. Given values are once, few, many or a class for expanded clones.

v_call	d_call	j_call	clone_size	cdr3_nt	cdr3_aa
TRBV14	.	TRBJ2-2	.	TGTGCCAGCAGCCAAGAGGAACTTCCCGGGACTGGCGGGGAGCTGTTTTTT	CASSQEELPGTGGELFF
TRBV4-1	.	TRBJ1-4	.	TGCGCCAGCAGCCAAGAAGATTACGTCCGCCCAGAAAAACTGTTTTTT	CASSQEDYVRPEKLFF
TRBV19	.	TRBJ1-4	once	TGTGCCAGTAGTTTGGGTCAGTCTAATGAAAAACTGTTTTTT	CASSLGQSNEKLFF
TRBV6-5	.	TRBJ1-1	.	TGTGCCAGCAGTTACTCCCGGGACATGAACACTGAAGCTTTCTTT	CASSYSRDMNTEAFF
TRBV7-3	.	TRBJ2-1	.	TGTGCCAGCAGCTTAGGGGCGGGACAGTACAATGAGCAGTTCTTC	CASSLGAGQYNEQFF
TRBV13	TRBD2	TRBJ2-3	.	TGTGCCAGCAGCTTAGGACTAGCGGGGTCCACAGATACGCAGTATTTT	CASSLGLAGSTDTQYF
TRBV6-1	.	TRBJ1-5	.	TGTGCCAGCAGTGAATCAGGACGGGTCAATCAGCCCCAGCATTTT	CASSESGRVNQPQHF
TRBV4-3	.	TRBJ1-2	.	TGCGCCAGCAGCCGTACAAGCTCATCAATTTATGGCTACACCTTC	CASSRTSSSIYGYTF
TRBV6-1	TRBD2	TRBJ2-3	.	TGTGCCAGCAGTGAAAGGGGACTACCTGAAAGACCCCTAGCGGATACGCAGTATTTT	CASSERGLPERPLADTQYF
TRBV6-1	TRBD2	TRBJ2-4	.	TGTGCCAGCAGTGCCCTAGCGGGGGGAAACATTCAGTACTTC	CASSALAGGNIQYF
TRBV5-4	.	TRBJ2-5	.	TGTGCCAGCAGCTACCCCCAAGAGACCCAGTACTTC	CASSYPQETQYF
TRBV5-1	.	TRBJ2-3	once	TGCGCCAGCAGCTTGGCTGGGCCAGATACGCAGTATTTT	CASSLAGPDTQYF
TRBV7-3	TRBD2	TRBJ2-5	.	TGTGCCAGCAGCCCAACCGGCGGGGGGCCGGGGTGGTCGGAGACCCAGTACTTC	CASSPTGGGPGWSETQYF
TRBV5-4	TRBD1	TRBJ1-1	.	TGTGCCAGCAGTGGGACAGGGAGTACTGAAGCTTTCTTT	CASSGTGSTEAFF
TRBV5-1	TRBD1	TRBJ2-2	.	TGCGCCAGCAGCTTGGAGGGACAGGGGGCAACCGGGGAGCTGTTTTTT	CASSLEGQGATGELFF
TRBV6-4	TRBD2	TRBJ2-1	.	TGTGCCAGCAGCCTCCCGACTAGCGGGAGCTCCTACAATGAGCAGTTCTTC	CASSLPTSGSSYNEQFF
TRBV19	.	TRBJ1-5	.	TGTGCCAGTAGTATAGATCCGAGCGGTATTGGTCAGCCCCAGCATTTT	CASSIDPSGIGQPQHF
TRBV7-8	.	TRBJ2-2	.	.	CASSFLWSRQAINTGELFF
TRBV7-2	TRBD1	TRBJ1-1	.	TGTGCCAGCAGCCTGGTGGGACAGGGAGGTTTGAGGGCTGAAGCTTTCTTT	CASSLVGQGGLRAEAFF
TRBV6-5	.	TRBJ1-3	.	TGTGCCAGCAGTTATCGCAGGACGGCACGTGGAAACACCATATATTTT	CASSYRRTARGNTIYF
TRBV19	.	TRBJ2-1	.	TGTGCCAGTAGTATAAGCGGCCCCTACACCCACAATGAGCAGTTCTTC	CASSISGPYTHNEQFF
TRBV11-2	.	TRBJ1-1	.	TGTGCCAGCAGCTTAGGCTCTGCAGGGACCACTGAAGCTTTCTTT	CASSLGSAGTTEAFF
TRBV2	TRBD2	TRBJ2-1	.	TGTGCCAGCAGTGCTGAAGCGGGGTCCTACAATGAGCAGTTCTTC	CASSAEAGSYNEQFF
TRBV7-2	.	TRBJ2-7	.	TGTGCCAGCAGCTTCGGGACGGACACCTACGAGCAGTACTTC	CASSFGTDTYEQYF
TRBV2	.	TRBJ2-7	.	TGTGCCAGCAAGGGGGGGGACAGGAGAATCTCCTACGAGCAGTACTTC	CASKGGDRRISYEQYF
TRBV9	TRBD2	TRBJ2-1	.	TGTGCCAGCAGCGCGACTAGCGAATCCTACAATGAGCAGTTCTTC	CASSATSESYNEQFF
TRBV5-4	.	TRBJ1-3	.	TGTGCCAGCAGCTTGGAGAGAGGAAACACCATATATTTT	CASSLERGNTIYF
TRBV7-2	.	TRBJ2-2	.	TGTGCCAGCCGGGGGGCCGGGAACACCGGGGAGCTGTTTTTT	CASRGAGNTGELFF
TRBV2	.	TRBJ2-7	.	TGTGCCGGCAGTTCGATGGGGGACTACGAGCAGTACTTC	CAGSSMGDYEQYF
TRBV5-1	.	TRBJ2-7	.	TGCGCCAGCAGCTTGGCCTGGGCGGGGAGCGAGCAGTACTTC	CASSLAWAGSEQYF
TRBV5-1	.	TRBJ1-2	few	TGCGCCAGCAGAAGTGGAAGGCTAGATGGCTACACCTTC	CASRSGRLDGYTF
TRBV27	TRBD2	TRBJ2-7	.	TGTGCCAGCAGGCTAGCGGGGCGCGCTTTCGAGCAGTACTTC	CASRLAGRAFEQYF
TRBV9	.	TRBJ2-6	once	TGTGCCAGCAGCGTAGAAGCCGGGGCCAACGTCCTGACTTTC	CASSVEAGANVLTF